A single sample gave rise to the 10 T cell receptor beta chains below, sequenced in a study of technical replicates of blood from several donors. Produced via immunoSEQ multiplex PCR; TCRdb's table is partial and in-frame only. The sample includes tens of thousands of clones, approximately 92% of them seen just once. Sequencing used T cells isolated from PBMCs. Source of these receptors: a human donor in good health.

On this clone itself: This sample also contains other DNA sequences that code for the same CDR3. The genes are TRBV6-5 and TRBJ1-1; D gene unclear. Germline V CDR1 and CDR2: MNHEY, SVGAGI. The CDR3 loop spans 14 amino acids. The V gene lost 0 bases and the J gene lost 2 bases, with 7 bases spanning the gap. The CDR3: CASSYSRGNTEAFF. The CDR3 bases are TGTGCCAGCAGTTACTCGCGCGGAAACACTGAAGCTTTCTTT.

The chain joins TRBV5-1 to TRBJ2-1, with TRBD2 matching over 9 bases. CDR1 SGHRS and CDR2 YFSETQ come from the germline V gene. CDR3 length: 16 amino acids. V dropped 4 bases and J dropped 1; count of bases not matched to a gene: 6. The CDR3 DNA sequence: TGCGCCAGCAGCCTAGGACTAGCGAGATCCTACAATGAGCAGTTCTTC. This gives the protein CASSLGLARSYNEQFF.

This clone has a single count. The CDR3 region has the DNA TGTGCCAGCAGCTTTTGGGGAGACTATGGCTACACCTTC. Protein sequence: CASSFWGDYGYTF. J is TRBJ1-2 and V is TRBV11-2; D ambiguous. V lost 3 bases and J lost 3, with 8 bases in between. The CDR3 has 13 amino acids. The V gene's germline CDR1 is SGHAT and CDR2 FQNNGV.

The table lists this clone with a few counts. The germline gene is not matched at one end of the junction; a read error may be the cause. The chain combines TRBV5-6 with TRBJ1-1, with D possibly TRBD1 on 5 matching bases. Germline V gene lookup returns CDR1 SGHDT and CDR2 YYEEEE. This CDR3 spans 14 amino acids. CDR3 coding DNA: TGTGCCAGCACCTTGGACATCGAGAACACTGAAGCTTTCTTT. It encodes CASTLDIENTEAFF.

The CDR3 sequence is CASSLAGRSYEQYF. The CDR3 nucleotides read TGCGCCAGCAGCTTGGCCGGGAGATCCTACGAGCAGTACTTC. The chain employs TRBV5-1 and TRBJ2-7, with D maybe TRBD2 (6 bases). CDR1 is SGHRS and CDR2 is YFSETQ in the germline V gene. V was clipped by 0 bases and J by 1 base, with 8 bases between them. CDR3 size: 14 residues. The full variable domain, with the rest looked up from reference TRBV5-1 and TRBJ2-7, is KAGVTQTPRYLIKTRGQQVTLSCSPISGHRSVSWYQQTPGQGLQFLFEYFSETQRNKGNFPGRFSGRQFSNSRSEMNVSTLELGDSALYLCASSLAGRSYEQYFGPGTRLTVT.

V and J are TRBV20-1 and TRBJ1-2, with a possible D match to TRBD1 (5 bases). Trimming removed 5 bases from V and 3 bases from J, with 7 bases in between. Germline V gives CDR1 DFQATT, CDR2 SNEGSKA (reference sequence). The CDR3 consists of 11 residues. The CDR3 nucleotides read TGCAGTGCTTGGGGGGACTATGGCTACACCTTC. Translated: CSAWGDYGYTF.

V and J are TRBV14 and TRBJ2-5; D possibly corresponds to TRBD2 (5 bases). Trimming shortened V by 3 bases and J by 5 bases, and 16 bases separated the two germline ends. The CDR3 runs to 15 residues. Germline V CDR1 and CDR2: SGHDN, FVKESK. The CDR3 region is CASSHGDRPLETQYF. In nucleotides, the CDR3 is TGTGCCAGCAGCCACGGGGATAGGCCTCTGGAGACCCAGTACTTC.

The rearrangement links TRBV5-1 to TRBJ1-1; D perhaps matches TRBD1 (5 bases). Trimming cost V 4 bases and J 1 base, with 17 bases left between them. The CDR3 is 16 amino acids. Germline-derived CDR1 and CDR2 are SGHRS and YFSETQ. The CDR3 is CASSDRTGVTNTEAFF. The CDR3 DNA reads TGCGCCAGCAGCGATCGGACGGGGGTGACGAACACTGAAGCTTTCTTT. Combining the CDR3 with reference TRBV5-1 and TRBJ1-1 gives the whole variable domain KAGVTQTPRYLIKTRGQQVTLSCSPISGHRSVSWYQQTPGQGLQFLFEYFSETQRNKGNFPGRFSGRQFSNSRSEMNVSTLELGDSALYLCASSDRTGVTNTEAFFGQGTRLTVV.

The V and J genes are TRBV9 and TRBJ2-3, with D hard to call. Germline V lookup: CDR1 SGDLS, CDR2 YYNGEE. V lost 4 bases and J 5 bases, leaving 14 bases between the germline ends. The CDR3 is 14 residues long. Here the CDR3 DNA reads TGTGCCAGCAGCCCCGAGGAGTGGGTAGATACGCAGTATTTT. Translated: CASSPEEWVDTQYF.

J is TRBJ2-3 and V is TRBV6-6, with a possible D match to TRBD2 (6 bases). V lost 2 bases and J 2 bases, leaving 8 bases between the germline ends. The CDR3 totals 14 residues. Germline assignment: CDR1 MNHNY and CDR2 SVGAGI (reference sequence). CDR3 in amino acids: CASSYGTPTDTQYF. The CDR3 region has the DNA TGTGCCAGCAGTTACGGGACTCCCACAGATACGCAGTATTTT.